Listed below are T cell receptor beta chains from one sample, sequenced in a study of cytomegalovirus exposure and HLA in healthy donors. Some clones are missing from TCRdb's copy, which holds only in-frame ones; the method was immunoSEQ multiplex PCR. The table includes about 130,000 clones, roughly 80% detected once. The sequenced material came from PBMCs. These receptors were obtained from a man aged 18 to 30 in good health and CMV-seropositive. Both conserved end residues are part of each CDR3. A D gene is named only where the DNA matches it firmly. The size field is filled for only some rows; it gives once, few, many or a size class.

clone_size j_call v_call d_call cdr3_nt cdr3_aa
- TRBJ2-3 TRBV19 TRBD1 TGTGCCAGTAGTCCCAGGACAGGGGGCACAGATACGCAGTATTTT CASSPRTGGTDTQYF
- TRBJ2-7 TRBV6-5 TRBD1 TGTGCCAGCAGTTCCCAAAGGACAGGGTCTGGCTACGAGCAGTACTTC CASSSQRTGSGYEQYF
- TRBJ1-1 TRBV4-1 TRBD1 TGCGCCAGCAGCCAAGATCCCGACAGGGGGGATATGAACACTGAAGCTTTCTTT CASSQDPDRGDMNTEAFF
- TRBJ1-2 TRBV11-2 TRBD1 TGTGCCAGCAGCTACAGACAGGGGGCTAACTATGGCTACACCTTC CASSYRQGANYGYTF
once TRBJ2-7 TRBV5-4 - TGTGCCACCGGGGACAATCGTCTGTACGAGCAGTACTTC CATGDNRLYEQYF
- TRBJ1-1 TRBV6-5 - TGTGCCAGCAGTTATCGGGTTTTGGGGGCCGACACTGAAGCTTTCTTT CASSYRVLGADTEAFF
- TRBJ2-5 TRBV6-1 - TGTGCCAGCACCTCCGGGGGGCAGGGAGAGACCCAGTACTTC CASTSGGQGETQYF
- TRBJ1-2 TRBV6-6 - TGTGCCAGCAGTACCAACTCCGCTAACTATGGCTACACCTTC CASSTNSANYGYTF
- TRBJ1-5 TRBV19 - TGTGCCAGTAGTATAGCCCTCAATCAGCCCCAGCATTTT CASSIALNQPQHF
- TRBJ2-7 TRBV7-2 TRBD2 TGTGCCAGCAGCTCGTGGGGGGGTACCTACGAGCAGTACTTC CASSSWGGTYEQYF
- TRBJ2-1 TRBV5-5 TRBD1 TGTGCCAGCAGCTTGTTGACAGGGGAGTTCTTC CASSLLTGEFF
- TRBJ1-3 TRBV10-2 - TGCGCCAGCAGTGACGGGTTCGCCCTGGGAAACACCATATATTTT CASSDGFALGNTIYF
- TRBJ1-1 TRBV7-6 - TGTGCCAGCAGCTTAGACACGGGTGGACATACTGAAGCTTTCTTT CASSLDTGGHTEAFF
- TRBJ1-1 TRBV15 TRBD1 TGTGCCACCAGCAGACCCTCTGACAGGGGGCAGACCAGAGCTTTCTTT CATSRPSDRGQTRAFF
- TRBJ1-5 TRBV19 TRBD1 TGTGCAACCGGGGACAGCCAGAATCAGCCCCAGCATTTT CATGDSQNQPQHF
- TRBJ2-1 TRBV6-1 TRBD2 TGTGCCAGCAGTCAAGGACTAGCGGGAGGCCCAATGATGTACGAATACAATGAGCAGTTCTTC CASSQGLAGGPMMYEYNEQFF
- TRBJ2-1 TRBV5-5 TRBD1 TGTGCCAGCAGCCCCCTCGAAAGGACAGGATCTAGTGGGCAGTTCTTC CASSPLERTGSSGQFF
few TRBJ2-1 TRBV11-2 TRBD2 TGTGCCAGCAGCCCGGGGGGAGCGGGGGGGACCTACAATGAGCAGTTCTTC CASSPGGAGGTYNEQFF
- TRBJ1-1 TRBV10-2 - TGCGCCAGCAGTGAGTCGAGTTCAGAAGCTTTCTTT CASSESSSEAFF
- TRBJ2-1 TRBV19 - TGTGCCAGTAGTCAGGGAGGTCAGGACTACAATGAGCAGTTCTTC CASSQGGQDYNEQFF
- TRBJ2-2 TRBV2 TRBD1 TGTGCCAGGACAGGGGGCTCGAACACCGGGGAGCTGTTTTTT CARTGGSNTGELFF
once TRBJ2-7 TRBV29-1 - TGCAGCGCCGGGAGTGTTGAGACCTACGAGCAGTACTTC CSAGSVETYEQYF
- TRBJ2-5 TRBV7-9 - TGTGCCAGCAGCTTAGCTCACAGGGAGGAGACCCAGTACTTC CASSLAHREETQYF
- TRBJ2-7 TRBV5-5 - TGTGCCAGCAGCTCCCCGAGCTCCTACGAGCAGTACTTC CASSSPSSYEQYF
- TRBJ2-5 TRBV7-2 TRBD1 TGTGCCAGCTCCAACCCCGGGACAGGGGGTCGGAGAAGGATGGAGACCCAGTACTTC CASSNPGTGGRRRMETQYF
- TRBJ1-1 TRBV19 TRBD1 TGTGCCAGTAGTGGCGCAGGGGGGCGGAACACTGAAGCTTTCTTT CASSGAGGRNTEAFF
- TRBJ2-1 TRBV5-1 TRBD2 TGCGCCAGCGGACTAGCGGGAGGGAGGAATGAGCAGTTCTTC CASGLAGGRNEQFF
- TRBJ2-7 TRBV2 TRBD1 TGTGCCAGCAAGTCAGACAGGGACTACGAGCAGTACTTC CASKSDRDYEQYF
once TRBJ2-1 TRBV27 TRBD1 TGTGCCAGCAGTCTCGGACAGGGACTCACTGAGCAGTTCTTC CASSLGQGLTEQFF
once TRBJ2-2 TRBV7-6 TRBD1 TGTGCCAGCAGCCTCTCCCGGGACAGGGGGATGACTTCGTACACCGGGGAGCTGTTTTTT CASSLSRDRGMTSYTGELFF
- TRBJ2-3 TRBV7-6 TRBD2 TGTGCCAGCAGCTTCCAAGCGGGGGGGCGCACAGATACGCAGTATTTT CASSFQAGGRTDTQYF
- TRBJ2-1 TRBV6-1 TRBD2 TGTGCCAGCAGTGGGCCAGGACTAGCGGGACACAATGAGCAGTTCTTC CASSGPGLAGHNEQFF
- TRBJ2-3 TRBV10-1 - TGCGCCAGCAGTGAGTCTGACAGTACAGATACGCAGTATTTT CASSESDSTDTQYF
few TRBJ2-1 TRBV7-2 TRBD2 TGTGCCAGCAGCTTAGTAGGACTAGCGGGGAACAATGAGCAGTTCTTC CASSLVGLAGNNEQFF
few TRBJ2-7 TRBV18 - TGTGCCAGCTCCCGATCGGACAGCTCCTACGAGCAGTACTTC CASSRSDSSYEQYF
- TRBJ2-3 TRBV14 - TGTGCCAGCAGCCAGGCAGCGACAGATACGCAGTATTTT CASSQAATDTQYF
- TRBJ2-3 TRBV9 TRBD2 TGTGCCAGCAGCGTAGCCCTAAACAGAGTCCCGGGACTAGCGGGGAGCACAGATACGCAGTATTTT CASSVALNRVPGLAGSTDTQYF
once TRBJ2-5 TRBV4-1 - TGCGCCAGCAGCCAATCCGGACTGGAGGGGGAGACCCAGTACTTC CASSQSGLEGETQYF
- TRBJ2-2 TRBV7-2 TRBD2 TGCGCCAGCAGCTCTAGCGGACTGAACACCGGGGAGCTGTTTTTT CASSSSGLNTGELFF